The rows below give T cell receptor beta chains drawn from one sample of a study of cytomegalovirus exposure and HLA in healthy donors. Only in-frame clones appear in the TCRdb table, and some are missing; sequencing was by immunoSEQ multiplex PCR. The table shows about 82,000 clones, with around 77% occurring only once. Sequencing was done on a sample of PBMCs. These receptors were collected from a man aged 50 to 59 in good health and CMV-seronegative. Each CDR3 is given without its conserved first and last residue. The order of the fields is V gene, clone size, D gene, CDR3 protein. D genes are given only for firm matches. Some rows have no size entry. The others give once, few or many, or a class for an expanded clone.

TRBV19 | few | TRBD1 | ASSPPGGSYEQY
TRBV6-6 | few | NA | ASTQQGSAQPQH
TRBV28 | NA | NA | ASSSDSYGYT
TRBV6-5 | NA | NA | ASSYGQTGELF
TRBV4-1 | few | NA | ASSQDAQLGLPSGNTIY
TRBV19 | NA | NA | ASSVGGANSPLH
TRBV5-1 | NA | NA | ASSLKGEGHGYT
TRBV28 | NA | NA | ASSLRFEQF
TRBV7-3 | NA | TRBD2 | ASSSGGDTQY
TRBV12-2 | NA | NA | ASRTPKGTSRVQETQY
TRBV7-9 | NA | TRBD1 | ASSYDRGRANEKLF
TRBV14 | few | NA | ASSLQGNTEAF
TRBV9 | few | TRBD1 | ASSAETGGTYEQY
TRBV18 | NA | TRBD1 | ASSPGRGPFTDTQY
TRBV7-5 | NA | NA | VRSLGSSGDYEQY
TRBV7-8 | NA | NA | ASSDGAYEGGETQY
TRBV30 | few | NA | AWSRGGNSPLH
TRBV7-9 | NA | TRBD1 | ASSSRGGGYGYT
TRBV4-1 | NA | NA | ASSLGGAGPYTGELF
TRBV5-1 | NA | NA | ASSAAGEMNTEAF
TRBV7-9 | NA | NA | ASSRGGASRYNSPLH
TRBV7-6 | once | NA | ASSLDLGGRYEQY
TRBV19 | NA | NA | ASSAAFPGLGEKLF
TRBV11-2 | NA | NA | ASSLDRNQPQH
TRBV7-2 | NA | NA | ASSYRSLNSPLH
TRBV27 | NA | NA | ASSPSRGAETQY
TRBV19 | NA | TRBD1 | ASSPYRGLREKLF
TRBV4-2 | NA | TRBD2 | ASSIAGGTNNEQF
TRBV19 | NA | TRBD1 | ASIARDRGDFGSPLH
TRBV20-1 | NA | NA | SAGGRNTIY
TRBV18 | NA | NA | ASSEGPYGYT
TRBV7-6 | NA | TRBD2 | ASSLNPRGRGIQETQY
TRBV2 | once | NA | ASSTGYSNEKLF
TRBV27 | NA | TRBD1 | ASSPRQGLYGYT
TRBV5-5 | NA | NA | ASSSREIYNEQF
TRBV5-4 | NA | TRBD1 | ASSWMDRGLSYT
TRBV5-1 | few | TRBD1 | ASSGQGLGEAF
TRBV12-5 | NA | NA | ASGLRENTEAF
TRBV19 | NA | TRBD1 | ASSDDRVGTQY
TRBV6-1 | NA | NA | ASSPVRGGRNTIY
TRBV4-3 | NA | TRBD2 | ASSPKAPSGGGTDTQY